The 5 T cell receptor beta chains given below trace back to one sample, sequenced in a study of CD8+CD57+ T cells in acquired aplastic anemia. TCR beta VDJ combinations and CDR3 sequences were profiled from genomic DNA. TCRdb reprocessed the reads via MiXCR and lists one record per CDR3 protein. This table holds about 200,000 distinct CDR3 sequences, almost 35% found once. Sequencing was performed on sorted CD4+, CD8+, or CD8+CD57+ T cells (not recorded which) from PBMCs. These receptor sequences come from a human donor in good health, serving as a control.

This clonotype was observed at least ten times. The V call is TRBV9, the J call TRBJ2-5; D is perhaps TRBD2 (5 bases). There are 15 residues in the CDR3. V was clipped by 0 bases and J by 5 bases, with 14 bases between them. The V gene's germline CDR1 is SGDLS and CDR2 YYNGEE. For the CDR3, the DNA is TGTGCCAGCAGCGTAGTGAGAGGGAGTGGGGAGACCCAGTACTTC. Translation gives CASSVVRGSGETQYF.

The sample holds a few counts of this clonotype. With a much larger clone just one base away, this may be a read error. This CDR3 fails to terminate in the conserved phenylalanine or tryptophan, so it likely reflects a read error. The chain links TRBV20-1 to TRBJ1-2; D call uncertain. The V and J ends lost 6 bases and 4 bases respectively, with 12 bases between them. The CDR3 consists of 12 residues. In germline, CDR1 is DFQATT, CDR2 SNEGSKA (reference sequence). The CDR3 spells CSAKGPSYGYTL. Here the CDR3 DNA reads TGCAGTGCCAAAGGACCTAGCTATGGCTACACCCTC.

The table lists this clonotype with many counts. The chain combines TRBV12-3 or TRBV12-4 with TRBJ2-1, with TRBD1 matching over 9 bases. The CDR3 has 13 amino acids. Trimming took 4 bases from V and 9 from J; bases not matched to a gene: 4. CDR3 amino acids: CASSWDRVGEQFF. DNA for the CDR3: TGTGCCAGCAGTTGGGACAGGGTCGGTGAGCAGTTCTTC.

This clonotype has only a few counts. The J gene is TRBJ1-4, the V gene TRBV18; a weak D match, TRBD1 (6 bases). V lost 3 bases to trimming and J lost 8 bases, with 13 bases between them. Germline V gene data show CDR1 as KGHSH and CDR2 as LQKENI. The CDR3 extends over 14 amino acids. CDR3 sequence (DNA): TGTGCCAGCTCACCGCAGGGGCTTGGGGAAAAACTGTTTTTT. This sequence encodes CASSPQGLGEKLFF.

In this sample, this clonotype turned up many times. The chain recombines TRBV20-1 with TRBJ1-4; TRBD1 is a possible D gene (5 bases). The CDR3 extends over 12 amino acids. CDR1 and CDR2 (germline): DFQATT, SNEGSKA (reference sequence). Between the trimmed V and J ends, which lost 2 bases and 6 bases, there was a span of 7 bases. The CDR3 bases are TGCAGTGCTAGATCCAGGGATGAAAAACTGTTTTTT. Translation: CSARSRDEKLFF.